Detailed here is one T cell receptor (beta chain). These data are taken from a study of cytomegalovirus exposure and HLA in healthy donors. V was pared by 6 bases and J by 2 bases, with 8 bases between. Germline-derived CDR1 and CDR2 are SGDLS and YYNGEE. CDR3 size: 13 residues. The PCR employed 60 Vbeta primers together with 13 Jbeta primers. Generated by immunoSEQ multiplex PCR, the TCRdb table keeps only in-frame clones and is missing some. Reported are about 130,000 clones; the ten largest clones contain 1.5% to 2%. The chain links TRBV9 to TRBJ2-2; D is uncertain. The material sequenced was PBMCs. The sequence was obtained from a man aged 18-30 years in good health and CMV-seronegative. CDR3 residues: CASKTPNTGELFF. As DNA, the CDR3 is TGTGCCAGCAAAACACCAAACACCGGGGAGCTGTTTTTT.